Below, 17 T cell receptor beta chains from the same sample are listed, as sequenced in a study of shared clonotypes between healthy human individuals (dated by TCRdb to the early 2020s). Library creation used the immunoSEQ multiplex PCR assay. Not all clones reach the TCRdb copy of this immuneACCESS table, which keeps in-frame sequences only. Checked studies attribute under half of the gap to unresolved V genes and leave the rest unexplained. The sample has 1,500,000 or so clones on record, around 98.5% of them singletons. The top ten hold around 0.33% of the sample. The specimen was naive CD4+ T cells sorted from blood. Read against the paper, the sample's cell subset or site label means: CD45RA+ positively selected. These receptors were collected from a man between 25 and 39 years old in good health.

This clone has a single count. The chain couples TRBV2 to TRBJ2-1; 10 bases agree with TRBD1. The ends lost 7 bases at V and 6 bases at J; junction bases unmatched: 6. The germline CDR1 and CDR2 sequences are SNHLY and FYNNEI. The CDR3 totals 14 residues. The CDR3 protein is CASTRQGAGNEQFF. The CDR3 bases are TGTGCCAGCACTCGACAGGGGGCTGGCAATGAGCAGTTCTTC. Supplemented by reference TRBV2 and TRBJ2-1, the full variable domain reads EPEVTQTPSHQVTQMGQEVILRCVPISNHLYFYWYRQILGQKVEFLVSFYNNEISEKSEIFDDQFSVERPDGSNFTLKIRSTKLEDSAMYFCASTRQGAGNEQFFGPGTRLTVL.

The rearrangement joins TRBV2 to TRBJ1-5; 7 bases are shared with TRBD1. Losses at the gene ends were 3 bases for V and 0 bases for J; bases not matched to a gene: 8. This CDR3 contains 17 residues. CDR1 is SNHLY and CDR2 is FYNNEI in the germline V gene. The DNA for the CDR3 is TGTGCCAGCAGTGATGCCCTGACAGGGTATAGCAATCAGCCCCAGCATTTT. This sequence encodes CASSDALTGYSNQPQHF.

Here the CDR3 reads CASSQDYGVRDNEQFF. Here the CDR3 DNA reads TGTGCCAGCAGCCAAGATTATGGGGTGAGGGACAATGAGCAGTTCTTC. The genes are TRBV14 and TRBJ2-1, with D perhaps matching TRBD2 (5 bases). Per the germline V gene, CDR1 is SGHDN and CDR2 is FVKESK. V was pared by 0 bases and J by 5 bases, with 14 bases between. This CDR3 comprises 16 residues. Full variable domain (missing parts from reference TRBV14 and TRBJ2-1): EAGVTQFPSHSVIEKGQTVTLRCDPISGHDNLYWYRRVMGKEIKFLLHFVKESKQDESGMPNNRFLAERTGGTYSTLKVQPAELEDSGVYFCASSQDYGVRDNEQFFGPGTRLTVL.

This rearrangement joins TRBV5-1 to TRBJ2-5, with a weak D call TRBD2 (6 bases). The CDR3 has 15 residues. The V end lost 4 bases, the J end lost 5 bases, and 18 bases lay between the germline ends. The V gene's germline CDR1 is SGHRS and CDR2 YFSETQ. This CDR3 reads CASSQQAGSRETQYF. In nucleotides, the CDR3 is TGCGCCAGCAGCCAGCAGGCGGGATCGCGGGAGACCCAGTACTTC.

J is TRBJ1-3 and V is TRBV11-2; D ambiguous. The germline CDR1 and CDR2 sequences are SGHAT and FQNNGV. This CDR3 is 15 amino acids long. V was clipped by 2 bases and J by 3 bases, with 11 bases between them. In nucleotides, the CDR3 is TGTGCCAGCAGCTTAATCCGCGGGGTTGGAAACACCATATATTTT. This gives the protein CASSLIRGVGNTIYF.

The V call is TRBV6-1, the J call TRBJ1-1; D may be TRBD1 (6 bases). This CDR3 is 14 amino acids long. Trimming pared 3 bases from V and 4 bases from J, leaving 12 bases between. Per germline, CDR1 MNHNS and CDR2 SASEGT. CDR3 sequence (DNA): TGTGCCAGCAGTGACTCAGGGGTGGGCACTGAAGCTTTCTTT. It translates to CASSDSGVGTEAFF.

The chain combines TRBV5-4 with TRBJ2-7, with D uncertain. Trimming took off 4 bases at V and 0 bases at J, with 11 bases between the two ends. CDR3 length: 14 residues. Looked up from germline, CDR1 is SGHNT and CDR2 is YYREEE (reference sequence). The CDR3 protein is CASSTTPSSYEQYF. DNA of the CDR3: TGTGCCAGCAGCACGACCCCGAGCTCCTACGAGCAGTACTTC.

The chain employs TRBV2 and TRBJ2-5; TRBD2 is a possible D gene (5 bases). V lost 7 bases and J 2 bases, leaving 11 bases between the germline ends. The CDR3 has 13 amino acids. The germline CDR1 and CDR2 sequences are SNHLY and FYNNEI. The CDR3 DNA reads TGTGCCAGCACATTCGGGATTCAAGAGACCCAGTACTTC. Amino acids: CASTFGIQETQYF.

This chain joins TRBV5-5 and TRBJ2-5; no firm D call. Germline-derived CDR1 and CDR2 are SGHKS and YYEKEE (reference sequence). Trimming stripped 1 base from V and 0 bases from J, with 7 bases between. CDR3 size: 14 residues. The CDR3 protein is CASSLRGDQETQYF. DNA of the CDR3: TGTGCCAGCAGCTTGCGCGGAGACCAAGAGACCCAGTACTTC.

The gene calls are TRBV5-1 and TRBJ1-1; no clear D. Trimming left V 0 bases short and J 11 bases short, with 8 bases between. The CDR3 loop spans 11 amino acids. Per the germline V gene, CDR1 is SGHRS and CDR2 is YFSETQ. This chain's CDR3 is CASSLGDRAFF. The CDR3 nucleotides read TGCGCCAGCAGCTTGGGGGATCGGGCTTTCTTT.

This chain links TRBV5-6 with TRBJ2-1; TRBD2 agrees at 11 bases. The junction had 10 bases not matched to a gene; V was cut back by 2 bases and J by 9 bases. Per the germline V gene, CDR1 is SGHDT and CDR2 is YYEEEE. The CDR3 runs 16 residues. The CDR3 region is CASSFLLAGAASEQFF. Here the CDR3 DNA reads TGTGCCAGCAGCTTCCTACTAGCGGGAGCGGCTAGTGAGCAGTTCTTC.

This sequence joins TRBV5-5 and TRBJ2-7, with D unresolved. The germline gives CDR1 SGHKS, CDR2 YYEKEE (reference sequence). V lost 0 bases and J 6 bases, leaving 10 bases between the germline ends. The CDR3 runs 13 residues. CDR3 loop: CASSLGHPSEQYF. In nucleotides, the CDR3 is TGTGCCAGCAGCTTGGGACACCCCTCCGAGCAGTACTTC.

The chain joins TRBV28 to TRBJ2-2, with D possibly TRBD1 on 6 matching bases. The ends were cut back, 5 bases at V and 7 bases at J, with 17 bases in the middle. The CDR3 spans 15 residues. CDR1 and CDR2 from the germline V gene are MDHEN and SYDVKM. CDR3 sequence reads: CASSDLGGRDGELFF. CDR3 nucleotides: TGTGCCAGCAGTGATTTAGGGGGTCGGGACGGGGAGCTGTTTTTT.

The chain recombines TRBV28 with TRBJ2-5; D not resolved. This CDR3 spans 17 amino acids. Germline CDR1 and CDR2: MDHEN and SYDVKM. V lost 7 bases, J lost 2 bases, and 23 bases lay in between. The CDR3 loop reads CASTHLTAGSAQETQYF. The CDR3 DNA reads as TGTGCCAGCACCCACCTCACCGCTGGGTCCGCTCAAGAGACCCAGTACTTC.

V usage is TRBV7-9 and J usage is TRBJ2-7; 8 bases align to TRBD1. This CDR3 has 14 amino acids. J lost 2 bases, V lost 4 bases, and 4 bases had no gene match. The germline V gene has CDR1 SEHNR and CDR2 FQNEAQ (reference sequence). CDR3 residues: CASSSGQVPYEQYF. CDR3 bases: TGTGCCAGCAGCTCGGGACAGGTACCCTACGAGCAGTACTTC.

The rearrangement links TRBV11-3 to TRBJ1-1; unclear D gene. The CDR3 consists of 13 residues. The ends were cut back, 2 bases at V and 1 base at J, with 5 bases in the middle. Germline values: CDR1 SGHNT, CDR2 YENEEA. The CDR3 is CASSLWENTEAFF. The CDR3 region has the DNA TGTGCCAGCAGCTTATGGGAGAACACTGAAGCTTTCTTT.

This chain uses TRBV25-1 with TRBJ2-3, with TRBD1 identical over 7 bases. CDR3 length: 15 amino acids. V shed 3 bases and J 8 bases; nucleotides not matched to a gene: 11. CDR1 and CDR2 (germline): MGHDK, SYGVNS. The DNA of the CDR3 is TGTGCCAGCAGTGAGCCGGGACAGAGGGGAGCTACGCAGTATTTT. Its translation: CASSEPGQRGATQYF.